This TCR beta chain is drawn from a study of control samples from healthy donors and cancer patients. Profiling relied on immunoSEQ multiplex PCR, and the TCRdb table lists in-frame clones only, not all of them. Of about 69,000 clones in the sample, just under 90% were seen once. This TCR came from a man aged 55-75 years with lung cancer. Sequencing was performed on PBMCs.

CDR3 region: CAWSAGSWDQPQHF. For the CDR3, the DNA is TGTGCCTGGAGCGCGGGCTCTTGGGATCAGCCCCAGCATTTT. The chain is built from TRBV30 and TRBJ1-5, with unresolved D. Germline V CDR1 and CDR2: GTSNPN, SVGIG (reference sequence). The CDR3 totals 14 residues. V dropped 3 bases and J dropped 5 bases, with 14 bases sitting between them.